The sequence of this TCR beta chain was determined in a study of CD8+CD57+ T cells in acquired aplastic anemia. Background on the study: Quantities of DNA derived from sorted CD4+ and CD8+ cells averaged approximately 3 ug.

TCR beta VDJ and CDR3 were profiled, and genomic DNA was the template. MiXCR, applied by TCRdb to the reads, yields one record per CDR3 protein. The table shows 150,000 to 200,000 distinct CDR3 sequences, with 64% occurring only once. Study observations and caveats: The same twenty-nine CD8+ CDR3 sequences occurred in patients and in controls. Significance was not reached for CD8+ Simpson's diversity between patients and controls.

For this clonotype: No antigen is known for it.

Material: sorted CD4+, CD8+, or CD8+CD57+ T cells (not recorded which) from PBMCs. The sequence derives from a human donor with severe aplastic anemia or a healthy control (not recorded which).

CDR3 loop: CASSQSPTGRLREKLFF. The CDR3 DNA sequence: TGCGCCAGCAGCCAATCCCCGACAGGGAGGCTACGAGAAAAACTGTTTTTT. The V and J genes are TRBV5-1 and TRBJ1-4; 7 bases align to TRBD1. V lost 4 bases and J lost 8; bases outside the gene matches: 17. The V gene's germline CDR1 is SGHRS and CDR2 YFSETQ. This CDR3 contains 17 residues.